The rows below give T cell receptor beta chains drawn from one sample of a study of shared clonotypes between healthy human individuals. TCRdb's copy holds only in-frame clones and misses some; the assay was immunoSEQ multiplex PCR. The repertoire holds about 510,000 clones, with roughly 78% as singletons. The specimen sequenced was PBMCs. These receptors were collected from a woman aged 40 to 50 in good health. Some clones in this sample may be carry-over from other donors' samples. Both conserved end residues are part of each CDR3. The D gene is left open where the match is weak. Clone size appears in some rows only: once, few, many, or a class for an expanded clone.

D gene	V gene	J gene	clone size	CDR3 protein	CDR3 DNA
TRBD2	TRBV11-3	TRBJ2-3	many	CASSLGRELDTQYF	TGTGCCAGCAGCTTAGGGCGGGAGTTGGATACGCAGTATTTT
-	TRBV6-5	TRBJ2-7	-	CASSYNRNSYEQYF	TGTGCCAGCAGTTATAACAGAAACTCCTACGAGCAGTACTTC
TRBD1	TRBV6-1	TRBJ1-2	-	CASTGATNYGYTF	TGTGCCAGTACAGGGGCAACTAACTATGGCTACACCTTC
-	TRBV6-1	TRBJ1-2	few	CASSEVDIGGYTF	TGTGCCAGCAGTGAAGTAGACATAGGTGGCTACACCTTC
-	TRBV6-6	TRBJ1-4	-	CASSYSTYENEKLFF	TGTGCCAGCAGTTACTCGACATACGAAAATGAAAAACTGTTTTTT
-	TRBV6-1	TRBJ1-2	-	CASSEGDWGRYGYTF	TGTGCCAGCAGTGAAGGGGATTGGGGCCGTTATGGCTACACCTTC
-	TRBV27	TRBJ1-1	-	CASSLRRVGTAFF	TGTGCCAGCAGTTTAAGGAGGGTAGGTACAGCTTTCTTT
TRBD2	TRBV18	TRBJ2-5	-	CASSPLLAGGETQYF	TGTGCCAGCTCACCACTACTAGCGGGAGGAGAGACCCAGTACTTC
-	TRBV4-1	TRBJ2-1	-	CASSPRDSSYNEQFF	TGCGCCAGCAGTCCCCGGGACTCCTCCTACAATGAGCAGTTCTTC
TRBD1	TRBV6-5	TRBJ1-1	-	CASSSHSTGDTEAFF	TGTGCCAGCAGTTCGCACTCTACAGGGGACACTGAAGCTTTCTTT
TRBD2	TRBV7-6	TRBJ2-1	-	CASSSGTSGRRIEQFF	TGTGCCAGCAGCTCGGGGACTAGCGGGAGGCGAATTGAGCAGTTCTTC
TRBD2	TRBV14	TRBJ2-3	-	CASRPLGLRSTDTQYF	TGTGCCAGCAGACCGCTGGGACTACGAAGCACAGATACGCAGTATTTT
-	TRBV10-3	TRBJ2-5	few	CAISESKPSSPPEETQYF	TGTGCCATCAGTGAGTCGAAGCCCTCCTCCCCCCCTGAAGAGACCCAGTACTTC
-	TRBV29-1	TRBJ2-7	-	CSFLKSGSVEQYF	TGCAGCTTTCTGAAATCAGGGAGCGTCGAGCAGTACTTC
-	TRBV5-1	TRBJ2-5	-	CASSYRSGDQETQYF	TGCGCCAGCAGTTATAGATCGGGGGACCAAGAGACCCAGTACTTC
-	TRBV2	TRBJ2-1	once	CASTAWNHYNEQFF	TGTGCCAGCACCGCGTGGAACCACTACAATGAGCAGTTCTTC
-	TRBV6-1	TRBJ2-2	-	CASSEQAGRGAGELFF	TGTGCCAGCAGTGAACAGGCCGGCAGGGGCGCCGGGGAGCTGTTTTTT
-	TRBV6-4	TRBJ2-3	-	CASSEQGRADTQYF	TGTGCCAGCAGTGAACAGGGTAGGGCAGATACGCAGTATTTT
TRBD2	TRBV5-6	TRBJ2-5	-	CASSPGLAAYQETQYF	TGTGCCAGCAGCCCGGGACTAGCGGCTTACCAAGAGACCCAGTACTTC
-	TRBV7-8	TRBJ2-1	-	CASSLEGGAAYNEQFF	TGTGCCAGCAGCTTAGAGGGCGGAGCCGCGTACAATGAGCAGTTCTTC
-	TRBV5-1	TRBJ1-2	-	CASSLGAPEVYGYTF	TGCGCCAGCAGCTTGGGGGCTCCCGAGGTATATGGCTACACCTTC
-	TRBV20-1	TRBJ2-3	-	CSAPLTDTQYF	TGCAGTGCCCCTCTCACAGATACGCAGTATTTT
-	TRBV7-2	TRBJ1-4	-	CASSLRGSNEKLFF	TGTGCCAGCAGCTTAAGGGGCTCTAATGAAAAACTGTTTTTT
TRBD1	TRBV28	TRBJ2-7	-	CASSLNPGQGAFEQYF	TGTGCCAGCAGTTTAAACCCCGGACAGGGGGCTTTCGAGCAGTACTTC
-	TRBV6-5	TRBJ2-3	few	CASSYPTTDTQYF	TGTGCCAGCAGTTACCCTACCACAGATACGCAGTATTTT
-	TRBV6-1	TRBJ2-7	-	CASSRSGVPYEQYF	TGTGCCAGCTCTCGTTCAGGGGTTCCCTACGAGCAGTACTTC
-	TRBV7-3	TRBJ1-1	-	CASSLNGNTEAFF	TGTGCCAGCAGCTTAAATGGGAACACTGAAGCTTTCTTT
-	TRBV28	TRBJ2-1	-	CASSLLDSYNEQFF	TGTGCCAGCAGTTTACTGGACAGCTACAATGAGCAGTTCTTC
-	TRBV2	TRBJ2-7	-	CASSRISGEQYF	TGTGCCAGCAGCAGAATATCGGGCGAGCAGTACTTC
TRBD2	TRBV19	TRBJ2-5	-	CASGAAGGLPWETQYF	TGTGCCAGTGGTGCGGCGGGAGGGCTTCCGTGGGAGACCCAGTACTTC
-	TRBV10-3	TRBJ1-1	-	CAISEETNTEAFF	TGTGCCATCAGTGAGGAAACGAACACTGAAGCTTTCTTT